Shown below are 9 T cell receptor beta chains from a single sample sequenced in a study of T cell responses to AZD1222 COVID-19 vaccine. Using immunoSEQ multiplex PCR, the repertoire was profiled, and TCRdb retains in-frame clones only, with some absent. Of 100,000 to 150,000 clones listed, approximately 92% are singletons. Here the sequenced sample was peripheral blood, taken on day 0 of AZD1222 vaccination. The receptors shown here come from an adult in good health.

This CDR3 reads CASSTPRALAGDEQFF. In DNA form, the CDR3 reads TGTGCCAGCAGCACCCCCCGGGCACTAGCGGGAGATGAGCAGTTCTTC. The chain uses TRBV6-6 and TRBJ2-1; 11 bases fit TRBD2. The CDR3 sequence is 16 residues long. The V segment lost 6 bases and the J segment 8 bases; nucleotides outside the gene matches: 12. Looked up from germline, CDR1 is MNHNY and CDR2 is SVGAGI (reference sequence).

This chain joins TRBV5-1 and TRBJ2-3; D is unclear. Per germline, CDR1 SGHRS and CDR2 YFSETQ. V gave up 4 bases and J gave up 8 bases, with 17 bases separating them. The CDR3 runs to 14 residues. The CDR3 nucleotides read TGCGCCAGCAGCATGGGCCCTACTGAGAGTACGCAGTATTTT. Residues: CASSMGPTESTQYF.

This rearrangement joins TRBV7-4 to TRBJ1-3, with 9 bases that match TRBD1. The V gene's germline CDR1 is SGHVT and CDR2 SQSDAQ. The CDR3 contains 15 residues. Losses at the gene ends were 5 bases for V and 2 bases for J; bases not matched to a gene: 4. The CDR3 bases are TGTGCCAGCAGCAAGGACAGGGGAGCTGGAAACACCATATATTTT. It encodes CASSKDRGAGNTIYF. Supplemented by reference TRBV7-4 and TRBJ1-3, the full variable domain reads GAGVSQSPRYKVAKRGRDVALRCDSISGHVTLYWYRQTLGQGSEVLTYSQSDAQRDKSGRPSGRFSAERPERSVSTLKIQRTEQGDSAVYLCASSKDRGAGNTIYFGEGSWLTVV.

The CDR3 DNA is TGTGCCAGCAGCTTAGGGGTGGAAAAACTGTTTTTT. Encoded protein: CASSLGVEKLFF. This rearrangement joins TRBV11-2 to TRBJ1-4; no firm D call. Germline values: CDR1 SGHAT, CDR2 FQNNGV. V lost 1 base, J lost 8 bases, and 5 bases lay in between. The CDR3 spans 12 residues. Together with reference TRBV11-2 and TRBJ1-4, the CDR3 gives the full variable domain: EAGVAQSPRYKIIEKRQSVAFWCNPISGHATLYWYQQILGQGPKLLIQFQNNGVVDDSQLPKDRFSAERLKGVDSTLKIQPAKLEDSAVYLCASSLGVEKLFFGSGTQLSVL.

This clone was picked up one time. V gene TRBV19 combines with J gene TRBJ2-1; D is unclear. V was pared by 9 bases and J by 0 bases, with 15 bases between. CDR1 is LNHDA and CDR2 is SQIVND in the germline V gene (reference sequence). The CDR3 spans 15 residues. The CDR3 DNA is TGTGCCAGCCGCCGAAATGTGGGCTCCTACAATGAGCAGTTCTTC. Translated, it gives CASRRNVGSYNEQFF.

This chain joins TRBV5-4 and TRBJ2-7, with D possibly TRBD2 on 7 matching bases. The CDR3 consists of 15 residues. The germline CDR1 and CDR2 sequences are SGHNT and YYREEE (reference sequence). Trimming removed 5 bases at V and 7 bases at J, with 22 bases between. This CDR3 is CASSQGGAARVEQYF. In DNA, the CDR3 is TGTGCCAGCAGTCAAGGGGGGGCCGCGAGGGTAGAGCAGTACTTC.

This clone was picked up one time. The chain uses TRBV3-1 (or the pseudogene TRBV3-2) and TRBJ1-5; D gene ambiguous. Deletions cut 1 base from V and 0 bases from J, with 4 bases between. Germline V CDR1 and CDR2: LGHDT, YNNKEL (reference sequence). The CDR3 loop spans 14 amino acids. The chain's CDR3 is CASSQGYSNQPQHF. CDR3 in DNA: TGTGCCAGCAGCCAAGGGTATAGCAATCAGCCCCAGCATTTT.

The V gene is TRBV2, the J gene TRBJ2-7, with 10 bases identical to TRBD2. Unmatched junction bases numbered 7, after V lost 6 bases and J lost 2 bases. The CDR3 consists of 15 residues. Germline CDR1 and CDR2: SNHLY and FYNNEI. The CDR3 DNA reads as TGTGCCAGCAGGGGTGCTAGCGGGAGCACCTACGAGCAGTACTTC. It yields the protein CASRGASGSTYEQYF.

This clone occurred once. This chain links TRBV9 with TRBJ1-1, with a tentative D call TRBD1 (5 bases). The germline V gene has CDR1 SGDLS and CDR2 YYNGEE. V lost 6 bases and J 1 base, leaving 13 bases between the germline ends. CDR3 length: 14 residues. CDR3 coding DNA: TGTGCCAGCAATCAAGGCAGGGAGAACACTGAAGCTTTCTTT. The encoded protein is CASNQGRENTEAFF.